This section outlines one T cell receptor (beta chain) sequence together with its context. The antigen is not known. TCRdb independently ran MiXCR on the 5' RACE reads; one entry per CDR3 protein. The repertoire holds some 220,000 distinct CDR3 sequences, with 8% to 9% as singletons. V gave up 3 bases and J gave up 3 bases, with 8 bases separating them. CDR3 size: 13 residues. Germline CDR1 and CDR2: SEHNR and FQNEAQ (reference sequence). This sample is part of a study of CD8 T cells in ankylosing spondylitis. General study results and limits: Seemingly characteristic of ankylosing spondylitis blood was a TCR beta motif consisting of about 8 highly homologous variants. Some motif variants had been reported before (in reactive arthritis synovial fluid and blood).

The sequence came from a female donor with ankylosing spondylitis or in good health (not recorded which). The specimen sequenced was blood, either unsorted or a sorted T cell fraction (not recorded which). The genes are TRBV7-9 and TRBJ1-1; no clear D. The DNA for the CDR3 is TGTGCCAGCAGCTTCGAGTCGGACACTGAAGCTTTCTTT. Its protein is CASSFESDTEAFF.